A selection of T cell receptor beta chains follows, all from one sample in a study of radiation and T cells in renal cell carcinoma. Generated by immunoSEQ multiplex PCR, the TCRdb table keeps only in-frame clones and is missing some. The sample shows 130,000 to 150,000 clones, about 88% of them seen only once. The sequencing used blood, collected from a patient whose treatment included radiotherapy and nephrectomy. These receptors were taken from a woman in her fifties or sixties with renal cell carcinoma. The CDR3 runs from the conserved cysteine through the conserved F or W. D genes are given only for firm matches. Size tells how often a clone was seen (once, few, many) or the class of an expanded clone, and some rows leave it out.

j_call,clone_size,v_call,d_call,cdr3_aa,cdr3_nt
TRBJ2-2,.,TRBV4-1,.,CASKGGGTGELFF,TGCGCCAGCAAAGGGGGGGGAACCGGGGAGCTGTTTTTT
TRBJ1-6,.,TRBV7-7,.,CASSLLLDHSYNSPLHF,TGTGCTAGCAGCTTATTGTTGGATCACTCCTATAATTCACCCCTCCACTTT
TRBJ2-5,.,TRBV5-8,.,CASSSDPGTETQYF,TGTGCCAGCAGCTCCGACCCGGGCACCGAGACCCAGTACTTC
TRBJ1-5,.,TRBV2,.,CASSTDSPNQPQHF,TGTGCCAGCAGTACCGACAGCCCCAATCAGCCCCAGCATTTT
TRBJ2-2,.,TRBV7-2,.,CASTARSSNTGELFF,TGTGCCAGCACCGCAAGGAGTTCGAACACCGGGGAGCTGTTTTTT
TRBJ2-7,.,TRBV6-6,.,CASSYSQGRAYEQYF,TGTGCCAGCAGTTACTCGCAGGGAAGAGCCTACGAGCAGTACTTC
TRBJ2-5,.,TRBV9,TRBD1,CASSVGGQSETQYF,TGTGCCAGCAGCGTAGGGGGACAGTCAGAGACCCAGTACTTC
TRBJ2-7,.,TRBV25-1,.,CASSDGEPTYEQYF,TGTGCCAGCAGTGATGGGGAGCCTACGTACGAGCAGTACTTC
TRBJ1-1,once,TRBV9,.,CASSVALGGQGTEAFF,TGTGCCAGCAGCGTAGCCCTGGGGGGGCAGGGCACTGAAGCTTTCTTT
TRBJ2-3,.,TRBV7-6,TRBD2,CASSFWTSGGTDTQYF,TGTGCCAGCAGCTTTTGGACTAGCGGGGGGACAGATACGCAGTATTTT
TRBJ1-1,.,TRBV6-1,.,CASSDPPMNTEAFF,TGTGCCAGCAGTGACCCGCCCATGAACACTGAAGCTTTCTTT
TRBJ2-3,.,TRBV7-8,TRBD2,CASSPPLIAGSTDTQYF,TGTGCCAGCAGCCCCCCTTTGATAGCGGGGAGCACAGATACGCAGTATTTT
TRBJ2-4,.,TRBV2,.,CASSMDSRLAKNIQYF,TGTGCCAGCAGTATGGACAGTAGACTGGCCAAAAACATTCAGTACTTC
TRBJ2-6,.,TRBV19,.,CASTIQGSGANVLTF,TGTGCCAGTACCATACAGGGCTCTGGGGCCAACGTCCTGACTTTC
TRBJ2-7,.,TRBV9,TRBD1,CASSANTGDEQYF,TGTGCCAGCAGCGCTAATACAGGGGACGAGCAGTACTTC
TRBJ1-1,.,TRBV11-3,.,CASSLDAGTEAFF,TGTGCCAGCAGCTTAGACGCTGGGACTGAAGCTTTCTTT
TRBJ1-1,few,TRBV6-5,TRBD1,CASSSTGGFEAFF,TGTGCCAGCAGTTCCACAGGGGGTTTTGAAGCTTTCTTT
TRBJ1-2,.,TRBV18,.,CASSPPSLGGYTF,TGTGCCAGCTCACCTCCGAGCCTAGGAGGCTACACCTTC
TRBJ2-3,.,TRBV5-1,TRBD2,CASSLEGLAGGPTITDTQYF,TGCGCCAGCAGCTTGGAGGGACTAGCGGGGGGGCCGACCATCACAGATACGCAGTATTTT
TRBJ1-2,.,TRBV7-9,.,CASSRADRGNYGYTF,TGTGCCAGCAGCAGGGCCGACAGAGGCAACTATGGCTACACCTTC
TRBJ1-5,.,TRBV5-1,.,CASSALAAGNQPQHF,TGCGCCAGCAGCGCTTTGGCAGCAGGCAATCAGCCCCAGCATTTT
TRBJ1-2,.,TRBV11-2,.,CASSLEAGYGYTF,TGTGCCAGCAGCTTAGAGGCAGGCTATGGCTACACCTTC
TRBJ2-3,.,TRBV5-5,.,CASSLRFRGTDTQYF,TGTGCCAGCAGCTTGAGGTTTAGGGGCACAGATACGCAGTATTTT
TRBJ1-2,.,TRBV5-6,TRBD1,CASSVQGAKYYGYTF,TGTGCCAGCAGCGTCCAGGGGGCTAAATACTATGGCTACACCTTC
TRBJ2-7,.,TRBV9,.,CASSVEGGFDEQYF,TGTGCCAGCAGCGTAGAAGGCGGGTTCGACGAGCAGTACTTC
TRBJ1-3,.,TRBV6-1,.,CASRPAFSGNTIYF,TGTGCCAGCAGACCAGCGTTCTCTGGAAACACCATATATTTT